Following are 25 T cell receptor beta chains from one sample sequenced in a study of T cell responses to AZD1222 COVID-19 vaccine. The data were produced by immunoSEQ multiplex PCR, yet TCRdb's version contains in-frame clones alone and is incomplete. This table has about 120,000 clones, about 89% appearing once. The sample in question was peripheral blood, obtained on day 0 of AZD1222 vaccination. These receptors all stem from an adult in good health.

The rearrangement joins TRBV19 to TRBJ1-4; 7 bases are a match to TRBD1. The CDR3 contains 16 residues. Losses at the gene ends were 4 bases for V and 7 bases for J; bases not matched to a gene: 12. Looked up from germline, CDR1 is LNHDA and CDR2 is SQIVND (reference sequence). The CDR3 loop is CASSSTETGPGEKLFF. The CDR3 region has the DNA TGTGCCAGTAGTAGCACGGAGACAGGGCCGGGTGAAAAACTGTTTTTT. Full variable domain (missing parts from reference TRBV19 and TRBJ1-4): DGGITQSPKYLFRKEGQNVTLSCEQNLNHDAMYWYRQDPGQGLRLIYYSQIVNDFQKGDIAEGYSVSREKKESFPLTVTSAQKNPTAFYLCASSSTETGPGEKLFFGSGTQLSVL.

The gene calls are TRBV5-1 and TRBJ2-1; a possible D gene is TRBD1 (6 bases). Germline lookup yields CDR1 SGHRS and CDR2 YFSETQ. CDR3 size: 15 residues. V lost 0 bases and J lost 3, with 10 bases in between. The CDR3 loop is CASSLERQDYNEQFF. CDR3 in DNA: TGCGCCAGCAGCTTGGAAAGACAGGACTACAATGAGCAGTTCTTC.

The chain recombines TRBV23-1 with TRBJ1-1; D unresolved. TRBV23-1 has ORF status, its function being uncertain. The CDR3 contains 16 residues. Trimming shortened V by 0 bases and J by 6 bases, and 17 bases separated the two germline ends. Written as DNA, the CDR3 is TGCGCCAGCAGTCAATCGTTAACCGGAGGTGCGGCTGAAGCTTTCTTT. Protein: CASSQSLTGGAAEAFF.

The CDR3: CASSLGGRENEKLFF. The CDR3 DNA reads as TGCGCCAGCAGCTTGGGGGGCCGGGAGAATGAAAAACTGTTTTTT. This rearrangement joins TRBV5-1 to TRBJ1-4; D perhaps matches TRBD1 (5 bases). The CDR3 contains 15 residues. Germline CDR1 reads SGHRS; CDR2 reads YFSETQ. Between the trimmed V and J ends, which lost 0 bases and 5 bases, there was a span of 11 bases.

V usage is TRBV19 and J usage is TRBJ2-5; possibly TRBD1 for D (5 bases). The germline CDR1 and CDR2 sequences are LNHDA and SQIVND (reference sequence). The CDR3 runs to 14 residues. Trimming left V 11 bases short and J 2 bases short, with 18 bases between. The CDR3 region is CASQARGTQETQYF. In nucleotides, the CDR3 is TGTGCCTCCCAGGCAAGGGGAACACAAGAGACCCAGTACTTC.

Here the CDR3 DNA reads TGTGCCAGCAGCTTGCGAGTGAATGAAAAACTGTTTTTT. Translated, it gives CASSLRVNEKLFF. The genes are TRBV5-8 and TRBJ1-4; D is unclear. V gave up 1 base and J gave up 5 bases, with 6 bases separating them. This CDR3 spans 13 amino acids. CDR1 is SGHTS and CDR2 is YDEGEE in the germline V gene.

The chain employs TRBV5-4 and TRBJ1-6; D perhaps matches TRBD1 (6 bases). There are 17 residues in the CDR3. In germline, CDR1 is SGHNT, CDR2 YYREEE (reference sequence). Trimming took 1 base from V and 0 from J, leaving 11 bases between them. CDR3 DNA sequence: TGTGCCAGCAGCTTGAACAGGGTTAGCTCCTATAATTCACCCCTCCACTTT. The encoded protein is CASSLNRVSSYNSPLHF.

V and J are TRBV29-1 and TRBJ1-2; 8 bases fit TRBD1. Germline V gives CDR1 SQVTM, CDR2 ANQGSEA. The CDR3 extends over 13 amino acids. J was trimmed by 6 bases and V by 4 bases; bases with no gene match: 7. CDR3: CSVVNRGSDGYTF. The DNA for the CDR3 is TGCAGCGTTGTAAACAGGGGGTCGGATGGCTACACCTTC.

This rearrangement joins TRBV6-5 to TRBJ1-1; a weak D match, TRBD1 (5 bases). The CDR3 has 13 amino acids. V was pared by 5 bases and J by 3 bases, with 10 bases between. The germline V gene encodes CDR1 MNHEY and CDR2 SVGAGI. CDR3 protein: CASSRGGDTEAFF. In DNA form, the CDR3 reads TGTGCCAGCAGTAGGGGAGGGGACACTGAAGCTTTCTTT.

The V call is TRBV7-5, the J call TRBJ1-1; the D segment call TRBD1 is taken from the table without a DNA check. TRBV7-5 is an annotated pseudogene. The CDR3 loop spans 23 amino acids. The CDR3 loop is CARSLGGLVYPLSSVSLNTEAFF. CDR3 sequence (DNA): TGTGCCAGAAGCTTAGGGGGGCTCGTCTACCCACTATCGTCCGTCTCGTTGAACACTGAAGCTTTCTTT.

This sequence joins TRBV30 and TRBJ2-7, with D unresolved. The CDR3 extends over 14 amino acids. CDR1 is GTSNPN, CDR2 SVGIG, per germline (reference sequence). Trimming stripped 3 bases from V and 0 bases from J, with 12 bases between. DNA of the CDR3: TGTGCCTGGAGATGGGGTCCGAGCTCCTACGAGCAGTACTTC. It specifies CAWRWGPSSYEQYF.

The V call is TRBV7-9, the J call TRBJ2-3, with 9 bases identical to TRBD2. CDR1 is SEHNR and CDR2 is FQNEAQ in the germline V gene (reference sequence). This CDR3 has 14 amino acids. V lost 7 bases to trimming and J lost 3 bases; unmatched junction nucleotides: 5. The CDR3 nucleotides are TGTGCCAGCAACCCCAGCGGGAGGACAGATACGCAGTATTTT. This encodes CASNPSGRTDTQYF.

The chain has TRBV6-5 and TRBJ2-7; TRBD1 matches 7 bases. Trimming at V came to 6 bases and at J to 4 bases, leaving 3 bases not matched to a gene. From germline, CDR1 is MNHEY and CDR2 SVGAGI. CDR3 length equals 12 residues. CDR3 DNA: TGTGCCAGCAGCAGACAGGGTTACGAGCAGTACTTC. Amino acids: CASSRQGYEQYF.

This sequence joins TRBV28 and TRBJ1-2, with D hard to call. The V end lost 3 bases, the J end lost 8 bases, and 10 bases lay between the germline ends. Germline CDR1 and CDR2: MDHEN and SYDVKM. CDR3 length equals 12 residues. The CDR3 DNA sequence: TGTGCCAGCAGTTTTACACGAAGGGGCTACACCTTC. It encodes CASSFTRRGYTF.

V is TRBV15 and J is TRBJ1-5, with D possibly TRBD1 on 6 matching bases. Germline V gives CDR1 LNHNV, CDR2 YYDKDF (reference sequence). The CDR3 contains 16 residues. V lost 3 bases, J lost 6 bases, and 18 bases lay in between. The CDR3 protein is CATSRELTGTGQPQHF. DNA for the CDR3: TGTGCCACCAGCAGGGAACTGACAGGAACAGGTCAGCCCCAGCATTTT.

CDR3 sequence (DNA): TGTGCCAGCAGCCCAGACGTAGCCAGGAACACTGAAGCTTTCTTT. This codes for CASSPDVARNTEAFF. The rearrangement links TRBV9 to TRBJ1-1; D gene ambiguous. The germline V and J ends were trimmed by 4 bases and 1 base, with 14 bases remaining between them. This CDR3 has 15 residues. Germline V lookup: CDR1 SGDLS, CDR2 YYNGEE.

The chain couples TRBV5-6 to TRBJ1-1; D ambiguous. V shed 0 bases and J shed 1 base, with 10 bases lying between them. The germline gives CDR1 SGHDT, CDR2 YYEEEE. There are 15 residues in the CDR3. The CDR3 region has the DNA TGTGCCAGCAGCTTGGTGGGCTCAAAGAACACTGAAGCTTTCTTT. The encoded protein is CASSLVGSKNTEAFF.

The CDR3 nucleotides are TGTGCCAGCAGGGGACAGGGGGCTCTCGGCTACACCTTC. Amino acids: CASRGQGALGYTF. The chain links TRBV6-5 to TRBJ1-2, with 12 bases identical to TRBD1. The germline V gene encodes CDR1 MNHEY and CDR2 SVGAGI. This CDR3 is built from 13 residues. V lost 6 bases and J lost 8; bases outside the gene matches: 4.

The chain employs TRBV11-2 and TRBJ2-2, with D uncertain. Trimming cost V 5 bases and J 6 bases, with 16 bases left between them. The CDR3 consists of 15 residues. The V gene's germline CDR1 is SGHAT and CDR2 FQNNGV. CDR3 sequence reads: CASSPIFFRAGELFF. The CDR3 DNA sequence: TGTGCCAGCAGCCCTATTTTCTTTCGGGCCGGGGAGCTGTTTTTT.

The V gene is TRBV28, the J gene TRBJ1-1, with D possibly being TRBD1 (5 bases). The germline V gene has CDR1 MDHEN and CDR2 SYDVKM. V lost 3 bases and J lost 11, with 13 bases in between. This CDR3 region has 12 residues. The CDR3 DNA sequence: TGTGCCAGCAGTTTTGCGGGGGGAGACGCTTTCTTT. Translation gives CASSFAGGDAFF.

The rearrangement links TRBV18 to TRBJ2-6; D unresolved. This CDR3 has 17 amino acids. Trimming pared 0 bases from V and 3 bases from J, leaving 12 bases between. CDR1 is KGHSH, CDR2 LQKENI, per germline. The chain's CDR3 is CASSPPLGLSGANVLTF. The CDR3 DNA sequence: TGTGCCAGCTCACCACCGCTAGGGTTGAGTGGGGCCAACGTCCTGACTTTC.

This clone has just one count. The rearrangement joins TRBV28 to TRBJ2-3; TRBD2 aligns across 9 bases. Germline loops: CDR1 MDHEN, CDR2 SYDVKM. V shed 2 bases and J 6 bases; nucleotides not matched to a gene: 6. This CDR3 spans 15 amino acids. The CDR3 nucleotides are TGTGCCAGCAGTTTAATTAGCGGGGGCTGGGATACGCAGTATTTT. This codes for CASSLISGGWDTQYF.

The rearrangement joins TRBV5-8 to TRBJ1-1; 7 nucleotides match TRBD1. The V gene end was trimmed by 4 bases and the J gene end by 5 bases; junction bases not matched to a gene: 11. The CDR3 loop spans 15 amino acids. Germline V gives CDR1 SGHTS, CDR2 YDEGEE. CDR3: CASSNYRGLRTEAFF. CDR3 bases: TGTGCCAGCAGCAACTACAGGGGATTGCGAACTGAAGCTTTCTTT. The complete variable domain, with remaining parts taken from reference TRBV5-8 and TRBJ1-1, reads EAGVTQSPTHLIKTRGQQATLRCSPISGHTSVYWYQQALGLGLQFLLWYDEGEERNRGNFPPRFSGRQFPNYSSELNVNALELEDSALYLCASSNYRGLRTEAFFGQGTRLTVV.

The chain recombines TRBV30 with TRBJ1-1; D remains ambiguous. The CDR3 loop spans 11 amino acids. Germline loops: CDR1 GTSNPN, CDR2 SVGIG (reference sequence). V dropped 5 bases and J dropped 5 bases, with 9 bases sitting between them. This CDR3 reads CAWRGVTEAFF. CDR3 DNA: TGTGCCTGGCGCGGGGTTACTGAAGCTTTCTTT.

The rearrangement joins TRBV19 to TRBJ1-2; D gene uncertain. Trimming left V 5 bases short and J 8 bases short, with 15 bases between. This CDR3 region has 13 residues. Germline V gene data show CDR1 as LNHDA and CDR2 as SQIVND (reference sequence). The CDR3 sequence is CASSGVPAKGYTF. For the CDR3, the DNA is TGTGCCAGTAGTGGGGTCCCGGCGAAGGGCTACACCTTC. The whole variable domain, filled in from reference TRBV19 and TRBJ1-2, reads DGGITQSPKYLFRKEGQNVTLSCEQNLNHDAMYWYRQDPGQGLRLIYYSQIVNDFQKGDIAEGYSVSREKKESFPLTVTSAQKNPTAFYLCASSGVPAKGYTFGSGTRLTVV.